A single TCR beta chain is shown here with its context. CDR1 and CDR2 (germline): SGHAT, FQNNGV. The V and J ends lost 6 bases and 5 bases respectively, with 14 bases between them. The CDR3 consists of 14 residues. Researchers ran the PCR with 60 Vbeta and 13 Jbeta primers. Only in-frame clones appear in the TCRdb table, and some are missing; sequencing was by immunoSEQ multiplex PCR. The table records around 140,000 clones, approximately 83% of them present only once. The source of the sample is a study of cytomegalovirus exposure and HLA in healthy donors. The sequence derives from a male donor in good health and CMV-seronegative. V gene TRBV11-2 combines with J gene TRBJ1-5; D is perhaps TRBD1 (5 bases). The sequenced material came from PBMCs. CDR3 amino acids: CASSYGQTDQPQHF. The CDR3 DNA reads TGTGCCAGCAGTTACGGACAAACCGATCAGCCCCAGCATTTT.